The rows below give T cell receptor beta chains drawn from one sample of a study of blood T cell repertoires in COVID-19. Assay used: immunoSEQ multiplex PCR; TCRdb lists only in-frame clones, some missing. Here the sample spans 30,000 or so clones, 80% to 90% being singletons. The specimen was peripheral blood. These TCRs come from a man at least 80 years old with acute or convalescent COVID-19. Both conserved end residues are part of each CDR3. The D gene is left open where the match is weak.

J,D,V,CDR3
TRBJ1-5,TRBD1,TRBV7-2,CASSSGQGRDQPQHF
TRBJ1-6,TRBD1,TRBV28,CASKLQGARNSPLHF
TRBJ1-5,-,TRBV19,CASSPPRAPRQPQHF
TRBJ1-2,TRBD1,TRBV7-8,CASSETGDYGYTF
TRBJ2-5,TRBD2,TRBV18,CASSPPPLAGQETQYF
TRBJ1-3,-,TRBV7-9,CASSLVGNSGNTIYF
TRBJ1-1,-,TRBV6-5,CASSYSGETAFF
TRBJ1-2,-,TRBV3-1/TRBV3-2,CASSHSGGGYTF
TRBJ2-7,TRBD1,TRBV5-6,CASSLTGQQSIQQYF
TRBJ2-7,-,TRBV9,CASSVALAAHEQYF
TRBJ2-3,TRBD2,TRBV9,CASSEGLAGGPSTDTQYF
TRBJ2-5,-,TRBV14,CASSPTVGGTQYF
TRBJ2-2,TRBD2,TRBV5-1,CASSSLAGGRPGELFF
TRBJ2-2,TRBD2,TRBV28,CASRSPASGNTGELFF
TRBJ1-1,TRBD1,TRBV29-1,CSASTGGDTEAFF
TRBJ1-1,TRBD1,TRBV18,CASSQRTGGMNTEAFF
TRBJ1-2,TRBD1,TRBV5-1,CASRDLTGANYGYTF
TRBJ2-2,-,TRBV6-1,CASSEARGRTGELFF
TRBJ1-4,-,TRBV2,CASSTRSATNEKLFF
TRBJ1-6,-,TRBV5-1,CASRFGEEYNSPLHF
TRBJ2-4,-,TRBV3-1/TRBV3-2,CASSRVPGSPSVNIQYF
TRBJ2-3,-,TRBV5-4,CASSFQGLTDTQYF
TRBJ1-2,-,TRBV3-1/TRBV3-2,CASSHTGQGYTF
TRBJ2-1,-,TRBV7-2,CASSFYGGLHNEQFF
TRBJ2-6,TRBD2,TRBV9,CASSVERGREGSGANVLTF
TRBJ2-4,TRBD1,TRBV19,CASSSWGPRQGYVAKNIQYF
TRBJ1-3,-,TRBV6-6,CASSYSQGLSGNTIYF
TRBJ1-2,TRBD1,TRBV6-5,CASSRGTGAYGYTF
TRBJ2-1,TRBD2,TRBV19,CASSSAPLAGVSYNEQFF
TRBJ2-7,TRBD1,TRBV7-2,CASSGTTGPYEQYF
TRBJ1-4,-,TRBV3-1/TRBV3-2,CASSQDRGSGEKLFF
TRBJ1-1,TRBD1,TRBV24-1,CATSDSRQGIAEAFF
TRBJ2-1,-,TRBV11-2,CASSLRTVLYNEQFF
TRBJ2-2,TRBD1,TRBV14,CASSRDRGIGELFF
TRBJ2-2,-,TRBV28,CASTGPTGELFF
TRBJ2-3,TRBD2,TRBV5-4,CASSAPRTSGDTQYF
TRBJ2-3,TRBD1,TRBV12-5,CASGLSPGQGQYF
TRBJ1-3,TRBD1,TRBV11-3,CASSLRPGTGVNTIYF
TRBJ1-1,-,TRBV19,CASSIKPRRDTEAFF
TRBJ2-1,TRBD2,TRBV3-1/TRBV3-2,CASSHHSLAGGDNEQFF
TRBJ1-5,-,TRBV30,CAWSGQQYQPQHF
TRBJ1-1,-,TRBV28,CASSFGGTPERAFF
TRBJ2-2,TRBD1,TRBV2,CASSRDRVDTGELFF
TRBJ2-7,-,TRBV29-1,CSVGEQGMRTGTYEQYF
TRBJ2-7,-,TRBV4-2,CASSQVQGIGYEQYF
TRBJ1-5,-,TRBV10-3,CAITGGGNQPQHF
TRBJ1-2,TRBD1,TRBV7-6,CASSLTGQGANYGYTF
TRBJ1-1,-,TRBV4-2,CASSRANDRTEAFF
TRBJ1-6,-,TRBV5-1,CATTRTGGFYNSPLHF
TRBJ2-7,TRBD1,TRBV20-1,CSASWGQGAYEQYF
TRBJ1-5,TRBD1,TRBV28,CASRSGQSNQPQHF
TRBJ1-3,-,TRBV2,CASRVRAPSFSGNTIYF
TRBJ2-7,TRBD1,TRBV7-3,CASSDRGDGEQYF
TRBJ1-2,-,TRBV15,CATSRDRGENYGYTF
TRBJ1-2,-,TRBV5-1,CASSADSTYGYTF
TRBJ2-7,-,TRBV27,CASKSGEFYEQYF
TRBJ1-2,-,TRBV6-5,CASSRTATNYGYTF
TRBJ2-7,TRBD2,TRBV11-2,CASSWAGGFDEQYF